The present TCR beta chain was sequenced within a study of cytomegalovirus exposure and HLA in healthy donors. In the study overall: Ancestry clustering placed around four fifths of 350 to 500 genotyped donors in the Caucasian-associated cluster.

Whole-study results and caveats: The presence/absence work took it that sequencing depth was about the same across donors. The classifier was said to identify cytomegalovirus status with high specificity and sensitivity.

Of note for this clone: Its antigen is unidentified.

CDR3 length: 14 residues. Trimming removed 3 bases from V and 5 bases from J; junction bases left unmatched: 6. Germline CDR1 reads SGHTA; CDR2 reads FQGNSA. The PCR contained 60 Vbeta and 13 Jbeta primers. Data came from immunoSEQ multiplex PCR; TCRdb stores just in-frame clones and leaves some out. Of around 140,000 clones in the sample, roughly 83% were seen once. Sequenced input: PBMCs. The chain combines TRBV7-2 with TRBJ2-5, with 7 bases identical to TRBD1. This receptor was taken from a man aged 40-49 years in good health and CMV-seronegative. The CDR3 loop is CASSFLTGSETQYF. DNA for the CDR3: TGTGCCAGCAGCTTTTTGACAGGGTCGGAGACCCAGTACTTC. The full variable domain, with the rest looked up from reference TRBV7-2 and TRBJ2-5, is GAGVSQSPSNKVTEKGKDVELRCDPISGHTALYWYRQSLGQGLEFLIYFQGNSAPDKSGLPSDRFSAERTGGSVSTLTIQRTQQEDSAVYLCASSFLTGSETQYFGPGTRLLVL.